What follows describes a single T cell receptor (beta chain). This record comes from a study of T-cell reconstitution after alpha-beta-depleted transplantation in children. The library targeted TCRbeta and was prepared with unique molecular identifiers. In TCRdb, the PCR reads were re-called with MiXCR into one record per CDR3 protein. Here the sample spans about 540,000 distinct CDR3 sequences, about 16% being singletons. This CDR3 is built from 16 residues. V dropped 5 bases and J dropped 1 base, with 15 bases sitting between them. CDR1 and CDR2 (germline): LNHDA, SQIVND (reference sequence). This sample comprised PBMCs from the stem cell graft donor, obtained from the stem cell graft. This clonotype originated in a human donor who donated a stem cell graft to a child with acute lymphoblastic leukemia. This rearrangement joins TRBV19 to TRBJ1-5; no clear D gene. The CDR3 coding sequence is TGTGCCAGTAGTTTATCGACGTATGCCAGCAATCAGCCCCAGCATTTT. Protein sequence: CASSLSTYASNQPQHF.